Below are 5 T cell receptor beta chains sequenced from a single sample in a study of T cell repertoires in cytomegalovirus infection. TCRdb re-called the reads through MiXCR, storing one row per CDR3 protein. Of some 320,000 distinct CDR3 sequences listed, more than 9% are singletons. The sample taken for sequencing was PBMCs. The origin of the receptors is a human donor in good health (CMV status not recorded). Some clones in this sample may be carry-over from other donors' samples.

This clonotype was counted between two and nine times. This rearrangement joins TRBV10-2 to TRBJ2-7; no reliable D call. The CDR3 covers 14 residues. The V gene lost 0 bases and the J gene lost 6 bases, with 12 bases spanning the gap. Germline V CDR1 and CDR2: WSHSY, SAAADI. CDR3 DNA sequence: TGCGCCAGCAGTGAGTCGTCTCTTGCTTCCGAGCAGTACTTC. This sequence encodes CASSESSLASEQYF.

CDR3 in DNA: TGTGCCAGCAGTTCTGAGCGACTTGGGCAGTTCTTC. It specifies CASSSERLGQFF. This chain joins TRBV12-3 or TRBV12-4 and TRBJ2-1; unclear D gene. Between the trimmed V and J ends, which lost 4 bases and 12 bases, there was a span of 13 bases. The CDR3 consists of 12 residues.

This clonotype was picked up a small number of times. The CDR3 here is CASSRTSGGPGGEQFF. The DNA of the CDR3 is TGCGCCAGCAGCCGAACTAGCGGGGGGCCAGGAGGTGAGCAGTTCTTC. V gene TRBV5-1 combines with J gene TRBJ2-1; 12 nucleotides line up with TRBD2. With V trimmed by 4 bases and J by 9 bases, 11 bases remained unmatched. Germline values: CDR1 SGHRS, CDR2 YFSETQ. The CDR3 runs 16 residues. Complete variable domain (other parts from reference TRBV5-1 and TRBJ2-1): KAGVTQTPRYLIKTRGQQVTLSCSPISGHRSVSWYQQTPGQGLQFLFEYFSETQRNKGNFPGRFSGRQFSNSRSEMNVSTLELGDSALYLCASSRTSGGPGGEQFFGPGTRLTVL.

This clonotype was observed many times. The chain recombines TRBV7-2 with TRBJ2-1, with TRBD1 as a possible D gene (6 bases). V lost 0 bases and J lost 0, with 12 bases in between. CDR1 is SGHTA, CDR2 FQGNSA, per germline. This CDR3 is 17 amino acids long. CDR3 amino acids: CASSLAFDRYSYNEQFF. The CDR3 coding sequence is TGTGCCAGCAGCTTAGCTTTTGACAGGTACTCCTACAATGAGCAGTTCTTC.

This clonotype was observed a handful of times. The chain couples TRBV29-1 to TRBJ2-2, with D perhaps matching TRBD2 (5 bases). Trimming cost V 8 bases and J 0 bases, with 10 bases left between them. CDR1 SQVTM and CDR2 ANQGSEA come from the germline V gene. The CDR3 length is 13 residues. CDR3 bases: TGCAGCACTAGACATACGAACACCGGGGAGCTGTTTTTT. Protein: CSTRHTNTGELFF.